One and the same sample provided the 32 T cell receptor beta chains below, sequenced in a study of cytomegalovirus exposure and HLA in healthy donors. Assay used: immunoSEQ multiplex PCR; TCRdb lists only in-frame clones, some missing. In the table there are around 230,000 clones, around 88% of which are singletons. The sequencing input was PBMCs. These receptor sequences come from a woman aged 30 to 39 in good health and CMV-seropositive.

This clone was seen a single time. The chain joins TRBV4-1 to TRBJ2-1; 10 bases are a match to TRBD2. This CDR3 is 19 amino acids long. The trim removed 1 base at V and 0 bases at J, leaving 9 bases unmatched. CDR1 and CDR2 from the germline V gene are MGHRA and YSYEKL. The CDR3 sequence: CASSQVWSSGSLSYNEQFF. DNA of the CDR3: TGCGCCAGCAGCCAAGTTTGGTCTAGCGGGAGTCTCTCCTACAATGAGCAGTTCTTC.

The rearrangement links TRBV6-1 to TRBJ2-5; weak D call: TRBD1 (8 bases). V gave up 9 bases and J gave up 2 bases, with 13 bases separating them. The CDR3 is made up of 13 amino acids. Germline CDR1 reads MNHNS; CDR2 reads SASEGT. The CDR3 sequence is CASHRGGQETQYF. The CDR3 DNA reads as TGTGCCAGTCACAGGGGGGGACAAGAGACCCAGTACTTC.

The genes are TRBV6-5 and TRBJ1-2, with a weak D call TRBD1 (5 bases). Germline loops: CDR1 MNHEY, CDR2 SVGAGI. This CDR3 spans 14 amino acids. Trimming took off 9 bases at V and 8 bases at J, with 22 bases between the two ends. As DNA, the CDR3 is TGTGCCAGTCTACCCCGTCGGGAGGGGCAGGGCTACACCTTC. As protein: CASLPRREGQGYTF.

The chain is built from TRBV19 and TRBJ2-3; tentatively, D is TRBD1 (7 bases). The CDR3 spans 14 residues. Germline V gene sequence: CDR1 LNHDA, CDR2 SQIVND (reference sequence). V shed 5 bases and J shed 4 bases, with 13 bases lying between them. Written as DNA, the CDR3 is TGTGCCAGTAGTGGGGGGACAGTAGCAGATACGCAGTATTTT. The encoded protein is CASSGGTVADTQYF.

This clone appeared once. This chain connects TRBV5-1 to TRBJ2-5; 7 bases align to TRBD1. V shed 4 bases and J 3 bases; nucleotides not matched to a gene: 9. This CDR3 comprises 15 residues. Germline V gene lookup returns CDR1 SGHRS and CDR2 YFSETQ. CDR3 residues: CASSLFGTDKETQYF. The CDR3 DNA sequence: TGCGCCAGCAGCCTTTTCGGGACAGACAAAGAGACCCAGTACTTC.

This clone appeared a single time. The chain has TRBV13 and TRBJ2-5, with TRBD2 matching 8 bases. The CDR3 runs 16 residues. Germline-derived CDR1 and CDR2 are PRHDT and FYEKMQ (reference sequence). With V trimmed by 4 bases and J by 7 bases, 14 bases remained unmatched. CDR3 DNA: TGTGCCAGCAGCTCGGGACTAGAGTTGTTCGGTGGGACCCAGTACTTC. It translates to CASSSGLELFGGTQYF.

The rearrangement joins TRBV6-6 to TRBJ2-1, with D uncertain. This CDR3 spans 13 amino acids. CDR1 is MNHNY and CDR2 is SVGAGI in the germline V gene (reference sequence). V lost 7 bases and J lost 10, with 17 bases in between. The CDR3, as DNA: TGTGCCAGCACCCAGAGTGGAGTTGAGGAGCAGTTCTTC. Its translation: CASTQSGVEEQFF.

The gene calls are TRBV5-1 and TRBJ2-3, with 7 nucleotides matching TRBD2. The CDR3 consists of 16 residues. CDR1 and CDR2 from the germline V gene are SGHRS and YFSETQ. J lost 2 bases, V lost 2 bases, and 8 bases had no gene match. CDR3 in DNA: TGCGCCAGCAGCTTTTTGGCTAGCGGAACCACAGATACGCAGTATTTT. Translating gives CASSFLASGTTDTQYF.

The chain couples TRBV27 to TRBJ1-1; 7 nucleotides align to TRBD1. V gave up 3 bases and J gave up 7 bases; unmatched junction bases: 8. Looked up from germline, CDR1 is MNHEY and CDR2 is SMNVEV (reference sequence). The CDR3 runs to 14 residues. The CDR3 DNA follows: TGTGCCAGCAGTTTCGGCGCAGGGGGAGGTGAAGCTTTCTTT. Protein: CASSFGAGGGEAFF.

The gene calls are TRBV19 and TRBJ2-7, with TRBD1 matching 8 bases. Germline loops: CDR1 LNHDA, CDR2 SQIVND (reference sequence). Trimming took 5 bases from V and 5 from J; bases not matched to a gene: 8. CDR3 size: 14 residues. Here the CDR3 reads CASSPTGTGNEQYF. CDR3 nucleotide sequence: TGTGCCAGTAGTCCGACCGGGACAGGTAACGAGCAGTACTTC. The full variable domain, with the rest looked up from reference TRBV19 and TRBJ2-7, is DGGITQSPKYLFRKEGQNVTLSCEQNLNHDAMYWYRQDPGQGLRLIYYSQIVNDFQKGDIAEGYSVSREKKESFPLTVTSAQKNPTAFYLCASSPTGTGNEQYFGPGTRLTVT.

CDR3 sequence (DNA): TGTGCCAGCAGCAACACACAGGGGGCCGACACTGAAGCTTTCTTT. This gives the protein CASSNTQGADTEAFF. The chain uses TRBV7-9 and TRBJ1-1, with 9 bases that match TRBD1. Looked up from germline, CDR1 is SEHNR and CDR2 is FQNEAQ (reference sequence). Trimming took 5 bases from V and 3 from J; bases not matched to a gene: 7. This CDR3 has 15 amino acids.

This clone was seen just once. The chain employs TRBV13 and TRBJ2-1; 11 nucleotides align to TRBD2. The CDR3 is made up of 15 amino acids. Germline lookup yields CDR1 PRHDT and CDR2 FYEKMQ (reference sequence). Trimming cost V 3 bases and J 8 bases; bases outside gene matches: 6. The CDR3 reads CASSFRTSGLDEQFF. CDR3 bases: TGTGCCAGCAGCTTCCGGACTAGCGGGTTGGATGAGCAGTTCTTC.

The chain joins TRBV2 to TRBJ2-1; 7 bases are a match to TRBD2. J was trimmed by 6 bases and V by 10 bases; bases with no gene match: 12. Germline assignment: CDR1 SNHLY and CDR2 FYNNEI. The CDR3 is 14 residues long. This chain's CDR3 is CATVTLAEINEQFF. The CDR3, as DNA: TGTGCCACAGTGACGCTAGCGGAAATCAATGAGCAGTTCTTC.

This clone was detected only once. The rearrangement links TRBV7-6 to TRBJ1-4; weak D call: TRBD1 (5 bases). The CDR3 loop spans 15 amino acids. V shed 0 bases and J shed 8 bases, with 13 bases lying between them. CDR1 and CDR2 from the germline V gene are SGHVS and FNYEAQ. CDR3 protein: CASSLAPGGAEKLFF. CDR3 sequence (DNA): TGTGCCAGCAGCTTAGCGCCGGGGGGAGCGGAAAAACTGTTTTTT. Using reference TRBV7-6 and TRBJ1-4 for the parts outside the CDR3, the full variable domain is GAGVSQSPRYKVTKRGQDVALRCDPISGHVSLYWYRQALGQGPEFLTYFNYEAQQDKSGLPNDRFSAERPEGSISTLTIQRTEQRDSAMYRCASSLAPGGAEKLFFGSGTQLSVL.

The chain joins TRBV19 to TRBJ2-7; TRBD2 matches at 16 bases. The CDR3 sequence is 18 residues long. Trimming cost V 4 bases and J 2 bases; bases outside gene matches: 8. Looked up from germline, CDR1 is LNHDA and CDR2 is SQIVND (reference sequence). The CDR3 region is CASSSPPGLAGGPYEQYF. DNA for the CDR3: TGTGCCAGTAGTAGCCCCCCGGGACTAGCGGGAGGGCCCTACGAGCAGTACTTC.

The chain couples TRBV6-1 to TRBJ1-1, with D unresolved. The CDR3 is 14 residues long. The germline CDR1 and CDR2 sequences are MNHNS and SASEGT. V was pared by 4 bases and J by 3 bases, with 12 bases between. The CDR3 bases are TGTGCCAGCAGTGCTATCCGGGATTACACTGAAGCTTTCTTT. Protein product: CASSAIRDYTEAFF.

This rearrangement joins TRBV20-1 to TRBJ2-3; no clear D. The CDR3 length is 11 residues. Trimming shortened V by 6 bases and J by 6 bases, and 10 bases separated the two germline ends. Germline V lookup: CDR1 DFQATT, CDR2 SNEGSKA (reference sequence). CDR3 nucleotides: TGCAGTGCCATCCAGTTTGATACGCAGTATTTT. It translates to CSAIQFDTQYF.

This rearrangement joins TRBV11-3 to TRBJ2-1; D call uncertain. Between the trimmed V and J ends, which lost 4 bases and 2 bases, there was a span of 6 bases. The V gene's germline CDR1 is SGHNT and CDR2 YENEEA. The CDR3 has 13 residues. CDR3: CASSSVTYNEQFF. The CDR3 bases are TGTGCCAGCAGCTCGGTAACCTACAATGAGCAGTTCTTC. The full variable domain, its missing parts supplied by reference TRBV11-3 and TRBJ2-1, is EAGVVQSPRYKIIEKKQPVAFWCNPISGHNTLYWYLQNLGQGPELLIRYENEEAVDDSQLPKDRFSAERLKGVDSTLKIQPAELGDSAVYLCASSSVTYNEQFFGPGTRLTVL.

This chain uses TRBV6-1 with TRBJ1-1; TRBD1 aligns across 7 bases. The J segment lost 3 bases and the V segment lost 2 bases, leaving 12 bases of the junction unmatched. CDR1 and CDR2 from the germline V gene are MNHNS and SASEGT. The CDR3 is 17 residues long. The CDR3 here is CASSERGRGIPYTEAFF. CDR3 nucleotide sequence: TGTGCCAGCAGTGAAAGGGGCAGGGGGATTCCGTACACTGAAGCTTTCTTT.

This clone was seen just once. The chain links TRBV25-1 to TRBJ2-1, with a tentative D call TRBD2 (6 bases). The CDR3 has 15 amino acids. CDR1 is MGHDK and CDR2 is SYGVNS in the germline V gene. V shed 5 bases and J shed 4 bases, with 15 bases lying between them. CDR3 loop: CASSRREAGYNEQFF. The DNA of the CDR3 is TGTGCCAGCAGTAGGAGGGAGGCCGGTTACAATGAGCAGTTCTTC.

The rearrangement links TRBV10-1 to TRBJ2-7; 7 bases align to TRBD2. CDR1 WNHNN and CDR2 SYGVQD come from the germline V gene (reference sequence). V dropped 0 bases and J dropped 3; count of bases not matched to a gene: 8. This CDR3 is built from 16 residues. The CDR3 protein is CASSESRGGLFYEQYF. Written as DNA, the CDR3 is TGCGCCAGCAGTGAGTCGCGGGGAGGGCTTTTCTACGAGCAGTACTTC.

V gene TRBV6-1 combines with J gene TRBJ2-7; 8 nucleotides match TRBD1. The CDR3 sequence is 14 residues long. V shed 10 bases, J shed 1 base, and the junction held 9 bases outside the gene matches. Per germline, CDR1 MNHNS and CDR2 SASEGT. CDR3 sequence: CAIQVGQGSYEQYF. In DNA form, the CDR3 reads TGTGCCATCCAAGTAGGACAGGGTTCCTACGAGCAGTACTTC.

The chain combines TRBV5-4 with TRBJ2-1, with TRBD2 as a possible D gene (5 bases). V was clipped by 0 bases and J by 6 bases, with 10 bases between them. Germline values: CDR1 SGHNT, CDR2 YYREEE (reference sequence). There are 14 residues in the CDR3. CDR3 DNA sequence: TGTGCCAGCAGCTTGGCCCTAGCTGGCAATGAGCAGTTCTTC. As protein: CASSLALAGNEQFF.

The chain links TRBV5-1 to TRBJ2-3; perhaps TRBD2 as D (6 bases). The CDR3 sequence is 14 residues long. Germline CDR1 SGHRS, CDR2 YFSETQ. V gave up 4 bases and J gave up 2 bases, with 11 bases separating them. CDR3 in DNA: TGCGCCAGCAGCCCATGGGACTCCACAGATACGCAGTATTTT. Its protein product is CASSPWDSTDTQYF. Based on the CDR3 plus reference TRBV5-1 and TRBJ2-3, the full variable domain is KAGVTQTPRYLIKTRGQQVTLSCSPISGHRSVSWYQQTPGQGLQFLFEYFSETQRNKGNFPGRFSGRQFSNSRSEMNVSTLELGDSALYLCASSPWDSTDTQYFGPGTRLTVL.

This clone was picked up one time. This rearrangement joins TRBV29-1 to TRBJ1-5; D might be TRBD1 (6 bases). CDR3 length: 13 residues. The germline gives CDR1 SQVTM, CDR2 ANQGSEA. V was clipped by 6 bases and J by 1 base, with 10 bases between them. The CDR3 nucleotides read TGCAGCGTGAGGGGGGGGAGCAATCAGCCCCAGCATTTT. Its protein product is CSVRGGSNQPQHF.

As to this clone: The same CDR3 also results from other DNA sequences found in this sample. The gene calls are TRBV27 and TRBJ2-1, with TRBD2 matching 8 bases. J was trimmed by 0 bases and V by 2 bases; bases with no gene match: 0. CDR1 is MNHEY and CDR2 is SMNVEV in the germline V gene (reference sequence). This CDR3 is 15 amino acids long. Here the CDR3 reads CASSLSGSSYNEQFF. CDR3 bases: TGTGCCAGCAGTTTAAGCGGGAGCTCCTACAATGAGCAGTTCTTC.

This chain joins TRBV30 and TRBJ2-2; the D gene is possibly TRBD2 (6 bases). The CDR3 consists of 12 residues. Trimming shortened V by 5 bases and J by 6 bases, and 10 bases separated the two germline ends. Germline V gene lookup returns CDR1 GTSNPN and CDR2 SVGIG (reference sequence). In DNA form, the CDR3 reads TGTGCCTGGGGAGGGCGAGCCGGGGAGCTGTTTTTT. Translating gives CAWGGRAGELFF.

The genes are TRBV20-1 and TRBJ2-5, with D possibly being TRBD2 (6 bases). This CDR3 contains 11 residues. Trimming removed 7 bases from V and 4 bases from J, with 10 bases in between. CDR1 and CDR2 (germline): DFQATT, SNEGSKA (reference sequence). Here the CDR3 DNA reads TGCAGTGTACTACTAGCAGAGACCCAGTACTTC. Translation gives CSVLLAETQYF.

A single count supports this clone. The chain carries TRBV11-3 and TRBJ1-2; 9 bases line up with TRBD1. This CDR3 has 16 residues. Per germline, CDR1 SGHNT and CDR2 YENEEA. Trimming at V came to 5 bases and at J to 5 bases, leaving 12 bases not matched to a gene. Here the CDR3 reads CASSSGGTGFLYGYTF. The DNA for the CDR3 is TGTGCCAGCAGCAGCGGCGGGACAGGGTTCCTTTATGGCTACACCTTC.

This clone was detected once. The J gene is TRBJ1-2, the V gene TRBV5-1; 9 bases agree with TRBD1. The J segment lost 4 bases and the V segment lost 1 base, leaving 8 bases of the junction unmatched. From germline, CDR1 is SGHRS and CDR2 YFSETQ. The CDR3 totals 16 residues. CDR3 protein: CASSLRGQGLSYGYTF. The CDR3 nucleotides are TGCGCCAGCAGCTTGCGGGGACAGGGTTTGTCCTATGGCTACACCTTC.

J is TRBJ1-1 and V is TRBV28, with no clear D. The V gene lost 5 bases and the J gene lost 0 bases, with 13 bases spanning the gap. The CDR3 is 15 amino acids. CDR1 and CDR2 (germline): MDHEN, SYDVKM. The CDR3: CASSPFSRMNTEAFF. In DNA form, the CDR3 reads TGTGCCAGCAGTCCGTTCTCCAGAATGAACACTGAAGCTTTCTTT.

In its sample, this clone was seen a few times. This chain links TRBV5-1 with TRBJ1-1, with TRBD1 matching over 8 bases. CDR1 is SGHRS and CDR2 is YFSETQ in the germline V gene. With 4 bases clipped from V and 5 bases from J, the junction kept 13 bases outside the gene matches. The CDR3 runs 16 residues. The DNA for the CDR3 is TGCGCCAGCAGCATCGGGACAGGTGGTTTCGTGACTGAAGCTTTCTTT. The encoded protein is CASSIGTGGFVTEAFF.